This T cell receptor beta chain is from a study of memory CD4+ T cells and cytomegalovirus serostatus. Whole-study context: Of the healthy Belgian adults, several were CMV seropositive and about 24 seronegative.

V dropped 4 bases and J dropped 0; count of bases not matched to a gene: 4. Germline assignment: CDR1 SGHDT and CDR2 YYEEEE. The CDR3 runs 17 residues. A word on this clone: The antigen remains unidentified.

Single viable CD3+CD4+CD8-CD45RO+ cells were sorted as the memory CD4+ T cells. Sequencing used immunoSEQ multiplex PCR; TCRdb keeps in-frame clones, though not all of them. The repertoire holds tens of thousands of clones, less than 80% seen once, with 0.9% to 1.1% in the top ten. Study-wide results and limits: A US-trained random forest predicted CMV serostatus with median AUC around 0.93. Of around 160 reported CMV TCRbeta sequences, around 62 were found in memory CD4+ repertoires. The CMV-associated TCR signature appears largely within the CD4+ memory repertoire.

The chain links TRBV5-6 to TRBJ2-6, with TRBD1 matching over 10 bases. The TCR sequence derives from an adult in good health and CMV-seronegative. Sequencing input: memory CD4+ T cells from blood. CDR3 DNA: TGTGCCAGCAGCCGGGACAGGGGAGGCTCTGGGGCCAACGTCCTGACTTTC. It codes for CASSRDRGGSGANVLTF.